This is a list of T cell receptor beta chains from one sample in a study of blood T cell repertoires in COVID-19. TCRdb keeps only in-frame clones here, not all; method: immunoSEQ multiplex PCR. The sample has approximately 210,000 clones, around four fifths seen once. Sequenced sample: peripheral blood. The receptors were sampled from a woman aged 45-65 years with active or convalescent COVID-19. CDR3s include the opening cysteine and the closing phenylalanine or tryptophan. The order of the fields is clone size, D gene, V gene, CDR3 length, J gene, CDR3 protein, CDR3 DNA. A D gene is named only where the DNA matches it firmly. Some rows have no size entry. The others give once, few or many, or a class for an expanded clone.

>.|.|TRBV28|11|TRBJ1-5
CASSLPGPQHF
TGTGCCAGCAGCCTCCCAGGGCCCCAGCATTTT
>.|TRBD2|TRBV28|15|TRBJ2-6
CASSLRGAGANVLTF
TGTGCCAGCAGTTTACGGGGGGCTGGGGCCAACGTCCTGACTTTC
>.|.|TRBV5-1|12|TRBJ2-5
CASSLTGETQYF
TGCGCCAGCAGCTTGACGGGAGAGACCCAGTACTTC
>.|.|TRBV10-3|13|TRBJ2-7
CAISEIGSREQYF
TGTGCCATCAGTGAGATTGGAAGCAGGGAGCAGTACTTC
>.|TRBD1|TRBV5-5|15|TRBJ2-3
CASSPQTGGADTQYF
TGTGCCAGCAGCCCCCAGACAGGGGGCGCAGATACGCAGTATTTT
>.|TRBD1|TRBV7-2|14|TRBJ2-5
CASSLVAGGETQYF
TGTGCCAGCAGCTTAGTTGCAGGGGGAGAGACCCAGTACTTC
>once|TRBD2|TRBV7-2|14|TRBJ2-7
CASSLGGGSYEQYF
TGTGCCAGCAGCCTCGGGGGGGGCTCCTACGAGCAGTACTTC
>.|.|TRBV2|15|TRBJ2-2
CASSADRAFTGELFF
TGTGCCAGCAGTGCCGACAGAGCGTTCACCGGGGAGCTGTTTTTT
>.|.|TRBV6-5|13|TRBJ2-5
CASIGSVVETQYF
TGTGCCAGCATCGGGTCCGTGGTGGAGACCCAGTACTTC
>.|.|TRBV25-1|13|TRBJ2-5
CATQIRGGETQYF
TGTGCCACCCAGATCCGGGGAGGCGAGACCCAGTACTTC
>.|.|TRBV10-3|11|TRBJ2-1
CAIRSVNEQFF
TGTGCCATCAGGAGTGTGAATGAGCAGTTCTTC
>few|.|TRBV27|18|TRBJ1-6
CASSLLTTTRGRGSPLHF
TGTGCCAGCAGCCTTCTGACCACGACGCGGGGGCGTGGATCACCCCTCCACTTT
>.|.|TRBV5-1|15|TRBJ2-7
CASRIEGTLTYEQYF
TGCGCCAGCAGGATTGAGGGGACTTTAACCTACGAGCAGTACTTC
>.|.|TRBV4-1|14|TRBJ1-4
CASSPERALEKLFF
TGCGCCAGCAGCCCCGAGCGGGCCCTTGAAAAACTGTTTTTT
>.|TRBD1|TRBV19|15|TRBJ1-1
CASINPGQGSTEAFF
TGTGCCAGTATCAACCCGGGACAGGGAAGCACTGAAGCTTTCTTT
>few|TRBD1|TRBV5-6|14|TRBJ1-2
CASSFGTGGLGYTF
TGTGCCAGCAGCTTCGGGACAGGGGGCCTTGGCTACACCTTC
>.|TRBD1|TRBV28|15|TRBJ2-3
CASSPQTGGTDTQYF
TGTGCCAGCAGTCCTCAGACAGGGGGCACAGATACGCAGTATTTT
>.|TRBD2|TRBV5-4|14|TRBJ2-1
CASSLGGSSEEQFF
TGTGCCAGCAGCTTGGGCGGGAGTTCCGAGGAGCAGTTCTTC
>.|.|TRBV6-5|12|TRBJ1-1
CASSSTGSEAFF
TGTGCCAGCAGTTCAACAGGGTCTGAAGCTTTCTTT
>.|TRBD1|TRBV5-1|13|TRBJ2-7
CASSMTGSNEQYF
TGCGCCAGCAGCATGACAGGGTCCAACGAGCAGTACTTC
>.|TRBD1|TRBV10-3|12|TRBJ1-1
CAIRRTGKEAFF
TGTGCCATCAGGCGGACAGGGAAAGAAGCTTTCTTT
>.|.|TRBV5-1|14|TRBJ2-3
CASADGSSTDTQYF
TGCGCCAGCGCCGACGGGTCTAGCACAGATACGCAGTATTTT
>.|TRBD2|TRBV6-5|15|TRBJ2-3
CASSRQRESTDTQYF
TGTGCCAGCAGTCGCCAGCGGGAGAGCACAGATACGCAGTATTTT
>.|TRBD2|TRBV10-2|15|TRBJ2-3
CASGKRGGRTDTQYF
TGCGCCAGCGGGAAGCGGGGGGGCCGCACAGATACGCAGTATTTT
>.|TRBD2|TRBV6-5|16|TRBJ2-1
CASSYTGGPPQNEQFF
TGTGCCAGCAGTTACACGGGAGGGCCTCCCCAGAATGAGCAGTTCTTC
>.|TRBD1|TRBV6-5|14|TRBJ1-4
CASYSGTGNEKLFF
TGTGCCAGTTACAGCGGGACAGGGAATGAAAAACTGTTTTTT
>.|TRBD1|TRBV28|15|TRBJ1-5
CASSSTGLGNQPQHF
TGTGCCAGCAGTTCGACAGGGTTAGGCAATCAGCCCCAGCATTTT
>.|.|TRBV24-1|13|TRBJ2-5
CATSDAPWETQYF
TGTGCCACCAGTGATGCGCCGTGGGAGACCCAGTACTTC
>once|TRBD2|TRBV4-1|15|TRBJ2-1
CASSPRLAGRHEQFF
TGCGCCAGCAGCCCGAGACTAGCGGGTAGACATGAGCAGTTCTTC
>.|.|TRBV4-2|16|TRBJ1-3
CASSQETGFTGNTIYF
TGTGCCAGCAGCCAAGAAACAGGGTTTACAGGAAACACCATATATTTT
>.|.|TRBV28|13|TRBJ1-6
CASSPPTGSPLHF
TGTGCCAGCAGTCCTCCAACAGGTTCACCCCTCCACTTT
>once|.|TRBV7-9|14|TRBJ1-1
CASSLLASSTEAFF
TGTGCCAGCAGCTTATTAGCGTCGAGTACTGAAGCTTTCTTT
>few|TRBD2|TRBV9|17|TRBJ2-7
CASSGGTSGTGPYEQYF
TGTGCCAGCAGCGGAGGGACTAGCGGGACGGGGCCCTACGAGCAGTACTTC
>.|.|TRBV15|12|TRBJ1-2
CATTQSYYGYTF
TGTGCCACCACCCAGTCGTACTATGGCTACACCTTC
>.|.|TRBV6-1|15|TRBJ1-3
CASSEGRGSGNTIYF
TGTGCCAGCAGTGAGGGCAGGGGCTCTGGAAACACCATATATTTT
>.|.|TRBV10-3|15|TRBJ1-1
CAISVVKQTVTEAFF
TGTGCCATCAGTGTAGTGAAGCAGACAGTCACTGAAGCTTTCTTT
>.|.|TRBV10-3|14|TRBJ2-1
CAISESVVLNEQFF
TGTGCCATCAGTGAGTCGGTAGTTTTGAATGAGCAGTTCTTC
>.|TRBD1|TRBV28|12|TRBJ1-2
CASRMTGGGYTF
TGTGCCAGCAGGATGACAGGGGGAGGCTACACCTTC
>.|TRBD1|TRBV5-1|18|TRBJ2-6
CASSLGGTGPSGANVLTF
TGCGCCAGCAGCTTGGGGGGGACAGGCCCCTCTGGGGCCAACGTCCTGACTTTC
>.|.|TRBV28|14|TRBJ1-1
CASSLWEGSTEAFF
TGTGCCAGCAGTTTATGGGAGGGATCAACTGAAGCTTTCTTT
>.|.|TRBV6-5|15|TRBJ1-4
CASSYSYRANEKLFF
TGTGCCAGCAGTTACTCGTACAGGGCTAATGAAAAACTGTTTTTT
>.|.|TRBV21-1|14|TRBJ1-5
CASSTRGPNQPQHF
TGTGCCAGCAGCACCAGGGGGCCCAATCAGCCCCAGCATTTT
>.|.|TRBV19|15|TRBJ1-5
CASTPGWGGSQPQHF
TGTGCCAGTACCCCCGGGTGGGGAGGGAGTCAGCCCCAGCATTTT
>.|TRBD2|TRBV13|17|TRBJ2-3
CASSLAGSGVSTDTQYF
TGTGCCAGCAGCTTGGCGGGTAGCGGGGTAAGCACAGATACGCAGTATTTT
>.|TRBD2|TRBV15|17|TRBJ2-3
CATSRQPGLAGGDTQYF
TGTGCCACCAGCCGGCAACCGGGACTAGCGGGGGGCGATACGCAGTATTTT
>once|.|TRBV11-2|13|TRBJ2-1
CASSPSLAGEQFF
TGTGCCAGCAGCCCATCCCTGGCGGGTGAGCAGTTCTTC
>few|.|TRBV19|13|TRBJ1-6
CASQWQFSSPLHF
TGTGCCAGTCAATGGCAGTTCTCATCACCCCTCCACTTT
>few|.|TRBV27|12|TRBJ2-7
CASSFSSYEQYF
TGTGCCAGCAGTTTCTCGTCCTACGAGCAGTACTTC
>.|.|TRBV7-8|15|TRBJ1-3
CASSLGGVSGNTIYF
TGTGCCAGCAGCTTAGGGGGGGTCTCTGGAAACACCATATATTTT
>.|.|TRBV19|17|TRBJ2-2
CASSTNQRRGATGELFF
TGTGCCAGTAGTACAAACCAGAGGAGGGGCGCTACCGGGGAGCTGTTTTTT
>.|TRBD1|TRBV19|14|TRBJ2-1
CASGAGTEYNEQFF
TGTGCCAGTGGAGCCGGGACAGAGTACAATGAGCAGTTCTTC
>medium-sized|.|TRBV14|16|TRBJ2-6
CASSQAGIGGANVLTF
TGTGCCAGCAGCCAAGCAGGGATTGGTGGGGCCAACGTCCTGACTTTC
>.|.|TRBV28|17|TRBJ2-6
CASRAGQDYSGANVLTF
TGTGCCAGCAGGGCAGGGCAGGACTACTCTGGGGCCAACGTCCTGACTTTC
>.|.|TRBV3-1/TRBV3-2|15|TRBJ2-1
CASSTTRTPHNEQFF
TGTGCCAGCAGCACTACCCGGACTCCGCACAATGAGCAGTTCTTC
>few|TRBD2|TRBV28|18|TRBJ2-1
CASSLPTSGRKTYNEQFF
TGTGCCAGCAGTTTGCCGACTAGCGGGAGAAAGACCTACAATGAGCAGTTCTTC
>once|.|TRBV18|14|TRBJ1-1
CASSPGLFGTEAFF
TGTGCCAGCTCACCAGGGCTGTTTGGGACTGAAGCTTTCTTT
>.|.|TRBV19|16|TRBJ1-5
CASTHPGLLGSQPQHF
TGTGCCAGTACCCACCCGGGACTATTAGGAAGTCAGCCCCAGCATTTT
>once|TRBD2|TRBV5-4|17|TRBJ2-1
CASSVFSGGGAYNEQFF
TGTGCCAGCAGCGTATTTAGCGGGGGGGGTGCCTACAATGAGCAGTTCTTC
>.|.|TRBV5-1|14|TRBJ1-1
CASSLVMRNTEAFF
TGCGCCAGCAGCTTGGTTATGCGGAACACTGAAGCTTTCTTT
>.|TRBD2|TRBV6-6|13|TRBJ2-3
CASRAGGWGTQYF
TGTGCCAGCAGAGCGGGAGGGTGGGGTACGCAGTATTTT